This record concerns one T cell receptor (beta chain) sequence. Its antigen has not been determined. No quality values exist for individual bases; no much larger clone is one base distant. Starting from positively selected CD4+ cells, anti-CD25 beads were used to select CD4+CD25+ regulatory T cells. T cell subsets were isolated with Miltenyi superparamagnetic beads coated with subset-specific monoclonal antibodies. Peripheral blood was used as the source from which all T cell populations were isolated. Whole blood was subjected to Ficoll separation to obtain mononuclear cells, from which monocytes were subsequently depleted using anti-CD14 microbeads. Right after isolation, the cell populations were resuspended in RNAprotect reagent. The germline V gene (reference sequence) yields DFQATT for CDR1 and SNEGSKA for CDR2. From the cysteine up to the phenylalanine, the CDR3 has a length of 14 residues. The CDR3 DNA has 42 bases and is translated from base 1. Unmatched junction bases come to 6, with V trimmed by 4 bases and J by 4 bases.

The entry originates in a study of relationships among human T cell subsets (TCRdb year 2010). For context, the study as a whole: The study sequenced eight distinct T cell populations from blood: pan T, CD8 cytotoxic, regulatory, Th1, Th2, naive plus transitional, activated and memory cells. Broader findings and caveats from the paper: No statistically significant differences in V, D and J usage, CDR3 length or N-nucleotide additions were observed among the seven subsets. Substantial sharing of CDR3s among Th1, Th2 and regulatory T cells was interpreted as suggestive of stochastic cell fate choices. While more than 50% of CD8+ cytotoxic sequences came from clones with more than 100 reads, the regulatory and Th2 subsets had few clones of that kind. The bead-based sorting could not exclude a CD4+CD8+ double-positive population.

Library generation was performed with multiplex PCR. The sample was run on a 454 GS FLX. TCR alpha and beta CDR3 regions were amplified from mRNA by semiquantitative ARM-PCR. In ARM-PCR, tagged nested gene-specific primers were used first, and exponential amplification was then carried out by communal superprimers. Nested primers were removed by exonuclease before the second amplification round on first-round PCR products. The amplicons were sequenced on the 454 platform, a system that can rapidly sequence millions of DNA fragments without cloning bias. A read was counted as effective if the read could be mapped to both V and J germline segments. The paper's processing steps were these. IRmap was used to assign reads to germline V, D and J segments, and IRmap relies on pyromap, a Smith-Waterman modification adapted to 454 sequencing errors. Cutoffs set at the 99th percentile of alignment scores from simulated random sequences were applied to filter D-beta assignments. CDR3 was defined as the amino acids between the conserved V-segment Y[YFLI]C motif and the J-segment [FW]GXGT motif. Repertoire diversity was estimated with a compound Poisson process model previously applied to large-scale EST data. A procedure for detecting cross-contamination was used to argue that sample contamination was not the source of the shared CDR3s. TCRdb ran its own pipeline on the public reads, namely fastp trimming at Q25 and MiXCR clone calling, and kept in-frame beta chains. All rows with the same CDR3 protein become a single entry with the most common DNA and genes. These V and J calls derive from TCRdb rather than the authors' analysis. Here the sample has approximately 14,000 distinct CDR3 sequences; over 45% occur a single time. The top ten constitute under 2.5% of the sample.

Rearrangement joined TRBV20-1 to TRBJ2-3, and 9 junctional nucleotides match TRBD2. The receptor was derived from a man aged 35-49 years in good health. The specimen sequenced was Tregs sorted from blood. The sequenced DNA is TGCAGTGCTATGGCGGGGGGGTGGGCAGATACGCAGTATTTT. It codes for CSAMAGGWADTQYF.